The rows below give T cell receptor beta chains drawn from one sample of a study of T cell responses to AZD1222 COVID-19 vaccine. The protocol was immunoSEQ multiplex PCR, while the TCRdb copy is restricted to in-frame clones and leaves out a portion. The sample records roughly 96,000 clones, about 89% being singletons. The source material was peripheral blood, sampled on day 0 of AZD1222 vaccination. Every receptor here comes from an adult in good health. Each CDR3 is given without its conserved first and last residue. Clone size is shown for a subset of rows, as once, few, many or a class of expanded clone.

v_gene	j_gene	abundance	CDR3aa
TRBV16	TRBJ1-2	-	ASSLDWVPDGYT
TRBV19	TRBJ2-3	-	ATRQSSGGTDTQY
TRBV9	TRBJ1-1	-	ASSVVEYTEAF
TRBV6-2/TRBV6-3	TRBJ1-3	once	ASSYTGNTIY
TRBV6-1	TRBJ1-1	-	ASSDPDVVTEAF
TRBV4-3	TRBJ1-2	-	ASSQDYENYGYT
TRBV2	TRBJ1-1	once	ASGDLGYTEAF
TRBV18	TRBJ2-7	-	ASSPSGGSNHEQY
TRBV12-3/TRBV12-4	TRBJ1-6	-	ASSFTGHSPLH
TRBV6-1	TRBJ1-6	-	ASSERFLDSPLH
TRBV5-6	TRBJ2-5	once	ASSLLPGGARETQY
TRBV11-2	TRBJ1-5	-	ASSLDRDQPQH
TRBV13	TRBJ1-2	-	ASSLGQMGGYT
TRBV30	TRBJ1-5	-	ACDGQGNQPQH
TRBV7-2	TRBJ1-6	-	ASSLLGSYNSPLH
TRBV3-1/TRBV3-2	TRBJ1-1	-	ASSQNTPNTETF
TRBV7-3	TRBJ2-1	-	ASSLTLAGNNEQF
TRBV12-3/TRBV12-4	TRBJ1-1	-	ASSFGGPTEAF
TRBV28	TRBJ2-7	-	ASSIGASYEQY
TRBV4-3	TRBJ1-2	-	ASSQGRIGGYGYT
TRBV9	TRBJ1-3	-	ASSVDPSSGNTIY
TRBV6-5	TRBJ1-2	once	ASSNNPTTFYGYT
TRBV27	TRBJ1-1	-	ASTWAGANTEAF
TRBV3-1/TRBV3-2	TRBJ1-2	-	ASSQVGLNYGYT
TRBV30	TRBJ1-2	few	AWTEPPNYGYT
TRBV6-1	TRBJ1-4	-	ASSEVWTGVLSSEKLF
TRBV19	TRBJ2-1	-	ASSIAPGPVSGNEQF
TRBV5-1	TRBJ2-7	-	ASSLTGTGVYEQY
TRBV27	TRBJ2-6	-	ASRKGGSGANVLT
TRBV2	TRBJ1-1	-	ASSEGGLRAYTEAF
TRBV28	TRBJ2-1	-	ASSSGTGVYEQF
TRBV3-1/TRBV3-2	TRBJ2-1	-	ASSQEPSGGYNEQF
TRBV11-2	TRBJ1-6	-	ASSLAQDSPLH
TRBV7-3	TRBJ1-6	-	ASSLHGQGSYSPLH